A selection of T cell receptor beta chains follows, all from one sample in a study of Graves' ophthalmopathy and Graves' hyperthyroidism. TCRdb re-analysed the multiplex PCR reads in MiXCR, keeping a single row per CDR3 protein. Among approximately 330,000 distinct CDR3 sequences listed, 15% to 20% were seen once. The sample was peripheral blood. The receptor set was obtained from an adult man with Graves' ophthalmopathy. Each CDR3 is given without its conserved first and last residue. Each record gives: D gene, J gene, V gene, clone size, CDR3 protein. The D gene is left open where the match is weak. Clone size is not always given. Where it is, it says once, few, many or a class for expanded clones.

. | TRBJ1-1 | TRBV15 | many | ATSRDGGGPMNTEAF
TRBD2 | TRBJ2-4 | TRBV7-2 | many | ASSSRTRKNIQY
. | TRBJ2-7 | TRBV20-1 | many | SARDIRAYEQY
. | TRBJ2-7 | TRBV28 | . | ASSITGGQY
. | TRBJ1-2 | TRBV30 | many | AWSGLRGYT
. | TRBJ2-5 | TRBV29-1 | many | SVEIRTEQETQY
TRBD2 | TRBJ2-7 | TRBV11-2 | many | ASSLDRGVLAAEQY
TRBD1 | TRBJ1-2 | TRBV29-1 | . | SVRDRGYGYT
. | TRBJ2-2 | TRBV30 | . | AWSGDWVLEGELF
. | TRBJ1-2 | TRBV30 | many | AWSSGASGYT
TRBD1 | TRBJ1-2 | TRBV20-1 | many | SALDRDRGWYGYT
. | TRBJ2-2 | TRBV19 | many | ASSWTSPGELF
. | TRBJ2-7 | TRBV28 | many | ASRDDLGYEQY
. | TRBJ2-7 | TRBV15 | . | ATSRRAGSYEQY
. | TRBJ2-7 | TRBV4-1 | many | ASSQDIPGGRAPEQY
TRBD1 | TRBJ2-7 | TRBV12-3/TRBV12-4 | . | ASRMTGYYEQY
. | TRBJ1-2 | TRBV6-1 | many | ASSEQNYGYT
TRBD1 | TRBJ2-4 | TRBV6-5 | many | ASSYGTRQGEPKNIQY
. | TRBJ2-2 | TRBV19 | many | ATNNRDHTGELF
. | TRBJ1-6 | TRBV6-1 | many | ASSARYREPINSPLH
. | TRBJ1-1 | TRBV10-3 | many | AISDNNPNTEAF
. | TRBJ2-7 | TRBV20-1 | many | SAEGADSSYEQY
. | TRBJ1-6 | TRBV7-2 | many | ASSLEGIGNSPLH
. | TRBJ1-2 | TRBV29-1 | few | SVGRKDKSYGYT
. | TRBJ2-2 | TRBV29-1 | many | SAQGELNTGELF
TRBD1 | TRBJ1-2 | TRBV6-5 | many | ASRLDRGYGYT
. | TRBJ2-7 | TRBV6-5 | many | ASSYSYRVTYEQY
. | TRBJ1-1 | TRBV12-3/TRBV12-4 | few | ASSLLDGAF
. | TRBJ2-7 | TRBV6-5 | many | ASSPPSRLAEQY
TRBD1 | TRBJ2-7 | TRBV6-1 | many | ASRGQGADEQY
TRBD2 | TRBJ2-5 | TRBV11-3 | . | ASSLGTSGNQETQY
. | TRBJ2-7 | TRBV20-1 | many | SASLPGPQYEQY
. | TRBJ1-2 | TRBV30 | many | ASTPWTAGDYGYT
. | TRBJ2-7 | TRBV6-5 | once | ASSSPDYEQY
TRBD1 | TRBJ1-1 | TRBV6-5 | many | ASSWTGENTEAF
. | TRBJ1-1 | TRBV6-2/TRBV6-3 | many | ASSYSGRNYEAF
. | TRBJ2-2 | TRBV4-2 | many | AAAGVTGELF
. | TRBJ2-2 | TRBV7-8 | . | AISLVPGTPTGELF
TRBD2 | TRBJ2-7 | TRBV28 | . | ASSTPGLVYEQY
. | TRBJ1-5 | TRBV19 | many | ASSPRGRDSNQPQH
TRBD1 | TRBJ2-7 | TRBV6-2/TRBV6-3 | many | ASRQGTAYEQY
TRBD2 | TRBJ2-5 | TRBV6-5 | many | ASRLRGGRGETQY
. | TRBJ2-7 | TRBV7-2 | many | ASSPAGGAYEQY
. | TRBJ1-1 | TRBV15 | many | ATSEVGGLNTEAF
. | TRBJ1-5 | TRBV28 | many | ASIRDSSGRSNQPQH
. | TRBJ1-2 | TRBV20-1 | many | SARDTDRSGYGYT
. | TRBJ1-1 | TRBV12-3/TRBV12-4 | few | ASSTTAETAAF
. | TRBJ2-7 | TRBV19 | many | ASSFNRASYEQY
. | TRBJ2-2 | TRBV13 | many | ASSPGRTRRNRTWIGELF
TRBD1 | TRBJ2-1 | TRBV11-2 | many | ASSWDRGQAEQF
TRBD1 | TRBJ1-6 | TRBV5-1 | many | ASSLDRDRGSYNSPLH
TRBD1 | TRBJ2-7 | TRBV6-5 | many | ASSTLPGQGAYEQY
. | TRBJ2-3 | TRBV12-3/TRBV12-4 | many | ASSISRQDTQY
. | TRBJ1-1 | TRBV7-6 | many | ASSRPGTVEAF
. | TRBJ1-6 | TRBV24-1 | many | ATSARGNSPLH